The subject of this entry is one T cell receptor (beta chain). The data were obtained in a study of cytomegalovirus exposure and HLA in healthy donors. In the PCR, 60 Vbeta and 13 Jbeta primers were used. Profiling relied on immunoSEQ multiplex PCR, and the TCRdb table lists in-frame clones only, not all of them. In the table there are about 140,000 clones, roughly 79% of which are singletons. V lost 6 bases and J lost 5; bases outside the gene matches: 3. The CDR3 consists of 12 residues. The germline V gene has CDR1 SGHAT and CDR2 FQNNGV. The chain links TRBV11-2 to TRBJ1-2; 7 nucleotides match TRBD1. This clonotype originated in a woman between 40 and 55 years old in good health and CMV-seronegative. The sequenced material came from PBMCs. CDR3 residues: CASSKGQYGYTF. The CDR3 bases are TGTGCCAGCAGTAAGGGACAGTATGGCTACACCTTC.